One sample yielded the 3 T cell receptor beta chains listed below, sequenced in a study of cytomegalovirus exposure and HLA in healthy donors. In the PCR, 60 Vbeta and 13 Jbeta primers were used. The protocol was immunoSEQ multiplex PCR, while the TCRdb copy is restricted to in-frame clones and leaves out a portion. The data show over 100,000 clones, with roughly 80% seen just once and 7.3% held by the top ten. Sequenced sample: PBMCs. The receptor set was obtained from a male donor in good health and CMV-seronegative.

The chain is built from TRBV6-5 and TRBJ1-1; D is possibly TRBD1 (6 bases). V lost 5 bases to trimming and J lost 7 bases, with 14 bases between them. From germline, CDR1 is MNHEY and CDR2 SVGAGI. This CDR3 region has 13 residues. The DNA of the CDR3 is TGTGCCAGCAGTATCCTAGGGACAATTGAAGCTTTCTTT. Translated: CASSILGTIEAFF.

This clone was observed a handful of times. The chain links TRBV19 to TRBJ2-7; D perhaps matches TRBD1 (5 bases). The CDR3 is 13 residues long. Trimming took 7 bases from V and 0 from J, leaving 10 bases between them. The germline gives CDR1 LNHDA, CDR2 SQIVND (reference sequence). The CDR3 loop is CASTWGHSYEQYF. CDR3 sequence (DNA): TGTGCCAGTACTTGGGGCCACTCCTACGAGCAGTACTTC.

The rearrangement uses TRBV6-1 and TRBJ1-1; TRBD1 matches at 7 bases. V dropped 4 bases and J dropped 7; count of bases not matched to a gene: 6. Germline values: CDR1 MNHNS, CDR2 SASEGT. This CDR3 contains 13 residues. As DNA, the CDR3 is TGTGCCAGCAGTGGACAGGGCTATGGTGAAGCTTTCTTT. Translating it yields CASSGQGYGEAFF.